One sample yielded the 15 T cell receptor beta chains listed below, sequenced in a study of blood T cell repertoires in COVID-19. TCRdb's table, derived via immunoSEQ multiplex PCR, lists solely in-frame clones and lacks some. The repertoire holds under 200,000 clones, with about 90% as singletons. Sequencing was carried out using peripheral blood. The source is a man aged 18-30 years with active or convalescent COVID-19.

The V call is TRBV6-2 or TRBV6-3, the J call TRBJ2-7, with a possible D match to TRBD2 (6 bases). Germline assignment: CDR1 MNHEY and CDR2 SVGEGT. The V end was cut by 0 bases, the J end by 3 bases, with 6 bases between. This CDR3 has 13 amino acids. The chain's CDR3 is CASSYSTSYEQYF. The CDR3 DNA reads TGTGCCAGCAGTTACTCGACTAGCTACGAGCAGTACTTC.

The rearrangement uses TRBV18 and TRBJ2-7; 10 bases are a match to TRBD1. The CDR3 has 14 amino acids. Per germline, CDR1 KGHSH and CDR2 LQKENI. J gave up 5 bases and V 4 bases, and 5 bases lay outside the gene matches. CDR3 amino acids: CASSRGTGVDEQYF. The CDR3 region has the DNA TGTGCCAGCTCACGCGGGACAGGGGTGGACGAGCAGTACTTC.

The chain combines TRBV18 with TRBJ1-1, with D unresolved. The CDR3 consists of 12 residues. V lost 1 base and J lost 7, with 7 bases in between. Germline CDR1 reads KGHSH; CDR2 reads LQKENI. This chain's CDR3 is CASSPRLSEAFF. Here the CDR3 DNA reads TGTGCCAGCTCACCACGACTCAGTGAAGCTTTCTTT.

V and J are TRBV5-1 and TRBJ2-5, with D tentatively TRBD2 (5 bases). V gave up 0 bases and J gave up 1 base, with 7 bases separating them. CDR3 length: 14 amino acids. Germline V CDR1 and CDR2: SGHRS, YFSETQ. The CDR3 reads CASSLVLAQETQYF. CDR3 nucleotide sequence: TGCGCCAGCAGCTTGGTGCTAGCCCAAGAGACCCAGTACTTC.

The chain links TRBV18 to TRBJ1-1, with 8 positions matching TRBD1. Trimming at V came to 3 bases and at J to 7 bases, leaving 7 bases not matched to a gene. Germline V lookup: CDR1 KGHSH, CDR2 LQKENI. This CDR3 is 14 amino acids long. The CDR3 coding sequence is TGTGCCAGCTCACCGCTCGGACAGGGCGGTGAAGCTTTCTTT. It translates to CASSPLGQGGEAFF.

The chain has TRBV15 and TRBJ1-4, with 9 nucleotides matching TRBD1. CDR1 LNHNV and CDR2 YYDKDF come from the germline V gene (reference sequence). V gave up 0 bases and J gave up 2 bases; unmatched junction bases: 16. CDR3 length equals 21 residues. The CDR3 region is CATSRDGVGQGQTATNEKLFF. CDR3 coding DNA: TGTGCCACCAGCAGAGATGGTGTAGGACAGGGGCAAACAGCGACTAATGAAAAACTGTTTTTT.

The chain combines TRBV25-1 with TRBJ2-2, with D possibly TRBD1 on 5 matching bases. Trimming shortened V by 3 bases and J by 0 bases, and 8 bases separated the two germline ends. The CDR3 spans 15 residues. Per germline, CDR1 MGHDK and CDR2 SYGVNS. DNA of the CDR3: TGTGCCAGCAGTGATAGGACACCGAACACCGGGGAGCTGTTTTTT. Translating it yields CASSDRTPNTGELFF.

This clone was seen more than once but under ten times. V is TRBV5-1 and J is TRBJ2-5; D possibly corresponds to TRBD2 (6 bases). This CDR3 comprises 16 residues. Trimming removed 0 bases at V and 1 base at J, with 13 bases between. Germline V gives CDR1 SGHRS, CDR2 YFSETQ. CDR3 coding DNA: TGCGCCAGCAGCTTGGTGGGCGGGACGACCCAAGAGACCCAGTACTTC. The encoded protein is CASSLVGGTTQETQYF.

This sequence joins TRBV5-1 and TRBJ2-2; 16 bases are shared with TRBD2. Germline values: CDR1 SGHRS, CDR2 YFSETQ. CDR3 size: 17 residues. The junction had 4 bases not matched to a gene; V was cut back by 4 bases and J by 4 bases. The CDR3: CASSTGLAGGGTGELFF. DNA for the CDR3: TGCGCCAGCAGCACGGGACTAGCGGGAGGGGGCACCGGGGAGCTGTTTTTT.

The rearrangement uses TRBV14 and TRBJ2-6, with TRBD1 as a possible D gene (5 bases). In germline, CDR1 is SGHDN, CDR2 FVKESK. Trimming removed 5 bases from V and 6 bases from J, with 8 bases in between. The CDR3 sequence is 13 residues long. CDR3 sequence: CASSVGAANVLTF. CDR3 bases: TGTGCCAGCAGCGTAGGGGCGGCCAACGTCCTGACTTTC.

This rearrangement joins TRBV21-1 to TRBJ1-2; the table's D call of TRBD1 was not tested on the DNA. TRBV21-1 is a documented pseudogene. The CDR3 sequence is 16 residues long. CDR3 residues: CASSKVRGTGRDGYTF. DNA for the CDR3: TGTGCCAGCAGCAAAGTAAGAGGGACAGGGAGGGATGGCTACACCTTC.

A word on this clone: One end of the junction varies from germline; a read error may be responsible. The chain uses TRBV5-1 and TRBJ2-5, with D perhaps TRBD2 (5 bases). The CDR3 is made up of 14 amino acids. Germline assignment: CDR1 SGHRS and CDR2 YFSETQ. CDR3 in DNA: TGCGCCAGCAACTTGATGGACTCGCAAGAGACCCAGTACTTC. Residues: CASNLMDSQETQYF.

The rearrangement links TRBV5-1 to TRBJ2-7; the D gene is possibly TRBD2 (7 bases). The CDR3 length is 14 residues. V dropped 1 base and J dropped 4 bases, with 12 bases sitting between them. Germline V gene sequence: CDR1 SGHRS, CDR2 YFSETQ. This chain's CDR3 is CASSLLGGLYEQYF. CDR3 coding DNA: TGCGCCAGCAGCTTGCTGGGGGGGCTTTACGAGCAGTACTTC.

The chain links TRBV6-5 to TRBJ2-5; the match to TRBD2 covers 7 bases. The trim removed 7 bases at V and 5 bases at J, leaving 13 bases unmatched. The length of the CDR3 is 15 residues. Germline assignment: CDR1 MNHEY and CDR2 SVGAGI. CDR3 sequence reads: CASTLTRGGFETQYF. CDR3 coding DNA: TGTGCCAGCACCCTTACCCGGGGAGGGTTTGAGACCCAGTACTTC.

The chain couples TRBV27 to TRBJ1-1; the match to TRBD1 covers 7 bases. Per germline, CDR1 MNHEY and CDR2 SMNVEV (reference sequence). V was clipped by 4 bases and J by 3 bases; unmatched bases: 8. The CDR3 contains 15 residues. The CDR3 nucleotides are TGTGCCAGCAGTTCCCAAAGGACAGGCTACACTGAAGCTTTCTTT. Amino acid sequence: CASSSQRTGYTEAFF.